A selection of T cell receptor beta chains follows, all from one sample in a study of control samples from healthy donors and cancer patients. The protocol was immunoSEQ multiplex PCR, while the TCRdb copy is restricted to in-frame clones and leaves out a portion. This sample carries 150,000 to 200,000 clones, roughly nine tenths of them seen once, and the ten largest clones take more than 1.3%. Sequenced sample: blood. These receptors all come from a woman younger than 45 in good health. Both conserved end residues are part of each CDR3. Each record gives: V gene, J gene, D gene, clone size, CDR3 DNA, CDR3 protein. D genes are given only for firm matches. Size tells how often a clone was seen (once, few, many) or the class of an expanded clone, and some rows leave it out.

V gene: TRBV7-6; J gene: TRBJ1-3; D gene: TRBD1; clone size: -; CDR3 DNA: TGTGCCAGCAGCGGACAGGGGGGCTCTGGAAACACCATATATTTT; CDR3 protein: CASSGQGGSGNTIYF
V gene: TRBV2; J gene: TRBJ1-5; D gene: TRBD1; clone size: -; CDR3 DNA: TGTGCCAGCAGTGGGGACAGACATAGCAATCAGCCCCAGCATTTT; CDR3 protein: CASSGDRHSNQPQHF
V gene: TRBV21-1; J gene: TRBJ1-5; D gene: -; clone size: -; CDR3 DNA: TGTGCCAGCAGCAAAAGCGGTAGCAATCAGCCCCAGCATTTT; CDR3 protein: CASSKSGSNQPQHF
V gene: TRBV12-3/TRBV12-4; J gene: TRBJ2-2; D gene: -; clone size: -; CDR3 DNA: TGTGCCAGCAGGTCAGAGAACACCGGGGAGCTGTTTTTT; CDR3 protein: CASRSENTGELFF
V gene: TRBV5-1; J gene: TRBJ1-1; D gene: -; clone size: -; CDR3 DNA: TGCGCCAGCAGCGTACAGGGCCTGAACACTGAAGCTTTCTTT; CDR3 protein: CASSVQGLNTEAFF
V gene: TRBV12-3/TRBV12-4; J gene: TRBJ2-2; D gene: TRBD1; clone size: once; CDR3 DNA: TGTGCCAGCAGTTTACAGGGGGCCGGGGAGCTGTTTTTT; CDR3 protein: CASSLQGAGELFF
V gene: TRBV19; J gene: TRBJ2-4; D gene: -; clone size: -; CDR3 DNA: TGTGCCAGTAGTATGACCAACATTCAGTACTTC; CDR3 protein: CASSMTNIQYF
V gene: TRBV6-4; J gene: TRBJ1-5; D gene: TRBD1; clone size: -; CDR3 DNA: TGTGCCAGCAGTGAGGGACAGGGCTCTCAGCCCCAGCATTTT; CDR3 protein: CASSEGQGSQPQHF
V gene: TRBV18; J gene: TRBJ2-4; D gene: -; clone size: -; CDR3 DNA: TGTGCCAGCTCATGGGGGAAGGGTGCCAAAAACATTCAGTACTTC; CDR3 protein: CASSWGKGAKNIQYF
V gene: TRBV5-1; J gene: TRBJ1-2; D gene: -; clone size: -; CDR3 DNA: TGCGCCAGCAGCTTGGAGGTAACCTATGGCTACACCTTC; CDR3 protein: CASSLEVTYGYTF
V gene: TRBV14; J gene: TRBJ1-6; D gene: -; clone size: -; CDR3 DNA: TGTGCCAGCAGTTTTGACAATAATTCACCCCTCCACTTT; CDR3 protein: CASSFDNNSPLHF
V gene: TRBV6-6; J gene: TRBJ2-7; D gene: TRBD2; clone size: few; CDR3 DNA: TGTGCCAGCAGTTACTCGACTAGCGGGGGGCTCGAGCAGTACTTC; CDR3 protein: CASSYSTSGGLEQYF
V gene: TRBV5-6; J gene: TRBJ2-7; D gene: TRBD1; clone size: -; CDR3 DNA: TGTGCCAGCAGCCCGGGACAGACTACCTACGAGCAGTACTTC; CDR3 protein: CASSPGQTTYEQYF
V gene: TRBV7-8; J gene: TRBJ1-1; D gene: -; clone size: -; CDR3 DNA: TGTGCCAGCAGCTTTACCAAGAACACTGAAGCTTTCTTT; CDR3 protein: CASSFTKNTEAFF
V gene: TRBV4-1; J gene: TRBJ2-1; D gene: TRBD2; clone size: once; CDR3 DNA: TGCGCCAGCAGCCACCGACTAGCGGAGTACAATGAGCAGTTCTTC; CDR3 protein: CASSHRLAEYNEQFF
V gene: TRBV7-3; J gene: TRBJ2-1; D gene: -; clone size: -; CDR3 DNA: TGTGCCAGCAGCCGCGACGGAAACAATGAGCAGTTCTTC; CDR3 protein: CASSRDGNNEQFF
V gene: TRBV19; J gene: TRBJ1-1; D gene: -; clone size: -; CDR3 DNA: TGTGCCAGTAGTATAGTTGCGGCGGGGAACACTGAAGCTTTCTTT; CDR3 protein: CASSIVAAGNTEAFF
V gene: TRBV29-1; J gene: TRBJ2-2; D gene: -; clone size: -; CDR3 DNA: TGCAGCGTTGAAGATACGGGATTCGGGGAGCTGTTTTTT; CDR3 protein: CSVEDTGFGELFF
V gene: TRBV30; J gene: TRBJ1-5; D gene: TRBD1; clone size: -; CDR3 DNA: TGTGCCTGGAGTGTACCACAGGGGTATAGCAATCAGCCCCAGCATTTT; CDR3 protein: CAWSVPQGYSNQPQHF
V gene: TRBV6-5; J gene: TRBJ1-1; D gene: TRBD1; clone size: -; CDR3 DNA: TGTGCCAGCAGTTGGACAGGGGGGTACACTGAAGCTTTCTTT; CDR3 protein: CASSWTGGYTEAFF
V gene: TRBV2; J gene: TRBJ2-1; D gene: -; clone size: -; CDR3 DNA: TGTGCCAGCAGTGGGCCAGGGAGCTCCTACAATGAGCAGTTCTTC; CDR3 protein: CASSGPGSSYNEQFF
V gene: TRBV6-5; J gene: TRBJ2-1; D gene: -; clone size: once; CDR3 DNA: TGTGCCAGCAGTTATGAAGCGGACAATGAGCAGTTCTTC; CDR3 protein: CASSYEADNEQFF
V gene: TRBV19; J gene: TRBJ1-5; D gene: TRBD1; clone size: few; CDR3 DNA: TGTGCCAGTAGTATCGGGGAGGGGGCAATCAATCAGCCCCAGCATTTT; CDR3 protein: CASSIGEGAINQPQHF
V gene: TRBV28; J gene: TRBJ2-3; D gene: TRBD1; clone size: -; CDR3 DNA: TGTGCCAGCAGCACCGGACAGGGAGCAGATACGCAGTATTTT; CDR3 protein: CASSTGQGADTQYF